This T cell receptor (beta chain) was recorded in a study of blood T cell repertoires in COVID-19. On the study more broadly: COVID-19 samples, acute and convalescent, were from the United States, Italy and Spain. T cells, B-cell-depleted T cells, or PBMCs supplied cDNA or gDNA.

V was trimmed by 0 bases and J by 5 bases, leaving 9 bases between them. This CDR3 is 14 amino acids long. Germline V gene lookup returns CDR1 SGHTA and CDR2 FQGNSA. Authors' methods: Amplifying reference gene primers gave estimates of nucleated cell counts. Method: immunoSEQ multiplex PCR; TCRdb's copy keeps in-frame clones and lacks some. The V and J calls and clone size are taken from that table; D and trimming were inferred from the DNA. The sample records fewer than 450,000 clones, about 90% being singletons. The gene calls are TRBV7-2 and TRBJ2-3; perhaps TRBD2 as D (6 bases). The source of this sequence is a woman under 30 who had recovered from COVID-19. Input material: peripheral blood. CDR3 residues: CASSLATRRDTQYF. CDR3 DNA: TGTGCCAGCAGCTTAGCGACTAGACGAGATACGCAGTATTTT. Full variable domain (outside the CDR3, taken from reference TRBV7-2 and TRBJ2-3): GAGVSQSPSNKVTEKGKDVELRCDPISGHTALYWYRQSLGQGLEFLIYFQGNSAPDKSGLPSDRFSAERTGGSVSTLTIQRTQQEDSAVYLCASSLATRRDTQYFGPGTRLTVL.